Below are 21 T cell receptor beta chains sequenced from a single sample in a study of T cell changes during pregnancy in multiple sclerosis. Profiled with immunoSEQ multiplex PCR; TCRdb holds only in-frame clones, not every one. Of about 36,000 clones listed, 70% to 90% are singletons. The sample here was CD8+ T cells from peripheral blood mononuclear cells, taken in the third trimester of pregnancy. These receptors came from a female donor with multiple sclerosis, enrolled in a pregnancy study.

The genes are TRBV6-5 and TRBJ2-7; D remains ambiguous. This CDR3 region has 10 residues. Trimming stripped 8 bases from V and 4 bases from J, with 6 bases between. Germline assignment: CDR1 MNHEY and CDR2 SVGAGI. In DNA, the CDR3 is TGTGCCAGCGGCTCGTACGAGCAGTACTTC. It is translated as CASGSYEQYF.

This clone rates as medium-sized (0.01 to 0.1%). The genes are TRBV4-1 and TRBJ1-1, with D maybe TRBD1 (5 bases). The CDR3 runs to 14 residues. V was pared by 6 bases and J by 6 bases, with 17 bases between. Germline-derived CDR1 and CDR2 are MGHRA and YSYEKL. Here the CDR3 reads CASSLASREAEAFF. The CDR3 nucleotides are TGCGCCAGCAGTTTAGCGTCCAGGGAGGCTGAAGCTTTCTTT.

The chain couples TRBV27 to TRBJ2-7; 14 bases map to TRBD2. From germline, CDR1 is MNHEY and CDR2 SMNVEV (reference sequence). V lost 6 bases to trimming and J lost 5 bases; unmatched junction nucleotides: 3. CDR3 size: 14 residues. CDR3 amino acids: CASRWGLAGDEQYF. CDR3 sequence (DNA): TGTGCCAGCAGGTGGGGACTAGCGGGAGACGAGCAGTACTTC.

This chain links TRBV7-9 with TRBJ2-5; D possibly corresponds to TRBD2 (6 bases). CDR3 length: 14 amino acids. V lost 1 base and J 2 bases, leaving 8 bases between the germline ends. Germline lookup yields CDR1 SEHNR and CDR2 FQNEAQ (reference sequence). As DNA, the CDR3 is TGTGCCAGCAGCTTAGAACTAGCACAAGAGACCCAGTACTTC. It encodes CASSLELAQETQYF.

This clone was seen only once. The chain couples TRBV9 to TRBJ2-2; 10 nucleotides match TRBD1. Germline loops: CDR1 SGDLS, CDR2 YYNGEE. The V and J ends lost 4 bases and 2 bases, in that order; junction bases with no gene match: 8. The CDR3 spans 17 residues. CDR3 nucleotides: TGTGCCAGCAGCACCAACCGGGACAGGGGTAACACCGGGGAGCTGTTTTTT. This sequence encodes CASSTNRDRGNTGELFF.

The chain carries TRBV18 and TRBJ2-7; D is ambiguous. CDR3 length: 12 amino acids. From germline, CDR1 is KGHSH and CDR2 LQKENI. Between the trimmed V and J ends, which lost 6 bases and 2 bases, there was a span of 8 bases. The CDR3 loop reads CASSSLTYEQYF. As DNA, the CDR3 is TGTGCCAGCTCCTCCCTTACCTACGAGCAGTACTTC.

This chain uses TRBV10-2 with TRBJ2-7, with a tentative D call TRBD2 (6 bases). V lost 11 bases and J 3 bases, leaving 20 bases between the germline ends. CDR1 and CDR2 from the germline V gene are WSHSY and SAAADI. The CDR3 has 14 residues. CDR3 loop: CACPWTSGVYEQYF. Written as DNA, the CDR3 is TGCGCCTGCCCCTGGACTTCGGGGGTCTACGAGCAGTACTTC.

This chain links TRBV27 with TRBJ1-1, with D tentatively TRBD1 (6 bases). This CDR3 spans 15 amino acids. Deletions cut 0 bases from V and 4 bases from J, with 12 bases between. Germline CDR1 reads MNHEY; CDR2 reads SMNVEV (reference sequence). CDR3 region: CASSLSGQRGTEAFF. CDR3 in DNA: TGTGCCAGCAGTTTATCCGGACAGAGGGGCACTGAAGCTTTCTTT.

The V gene is TRBV7-9, the J gene TRBJ1-2; 8 nucleotides agree with TRBD1. J lost 4 bases, V lost 4 bases, and 14 bases had no gene match. The CDR3 spans 17 residues. The germline gives CDR1 SEHNR, CDR2 FQNEAQ (reference sequence). The CDR3 protein is CASSSRALRGQAYGYTF. CDR3 DNA: TGTGCCAGCAGCTCGCGCGCCCTCCGGGGACAGGCCTATGGCTACACCTTC. The complete variable domain, with remaining parts taken from reference TRBV7-9 and TRBJ1-2, reads DTGVSQNPRHKITKRGQNVTFRCDPISEHNRLYWYRQTLGQGPEFLTYFQNEAQLEKSRLLSDRFSAERPKGSFSTLEIQRTEQGDSAMYLCASSSRALRGQAYGYTFGSGTRLTVV.

The rearrangement joins TRBV14 to TRBJ1-1; D not resolved. CDR3 length: 14 residues. Germline lookup yields CDR1 SGHDN and CDR2 FVKESK. Trimming cost V 2 bases and J 6 bases, with 13 bases left between them. CDR3 DNA sequence: TGTGCCAGCAGCCAAATCCTGGGAGAGGCTGAAGCTTTCTTT. As protein: CASSQILGEAEAFF.

The chain carries TRBV5-6 and TRBJ2-7; perhaps TRBD2 as D (6 bases). The CDR3 has 14 amino acids. Trimming pared 5 bases from V and 0 bases from J, leaving 12 bases between. Germline V gives CDR1 SGHDT, CDR2 YYEEEE. The DNA for the CDR3 is TGTGCCAGCAGTTTAGGACTAAGCTCCTACGAGCAGTACTTC. Protein product: CASSLGLSSYEQYF.

This chain uses TRBV19 with TRBJ2-5; tentative D call: TRBD2 (7 bases). V shed 5 bases and J shed 5 bases, with 18 bases lying between them. There are 15 residues in the CDR3. Germline values: CDR1 LNHDA, CDR2 SQIVND (reference sequence). Here the CDR3 DNA reads TGTGCCAGTAGTCGTCCGGGGGGCCTGCTCGAGACCCAGTACTTC. Translation: CASSRPGGLLETQYF. Drawing the rest from reference TRBV19 and TRBJ2-5, the complete variable domain is DGGITQSPKYLFRKEGQNVTLSCEQNLNHDAMYWYRQDPGQGLRLIYYSQIVNDFQKGDIAEGYSVSREKKESFPLTVTSAQKNPTAFYLCASSRPGGLLETQYFGPGTRLLVL.

The chain has TRBV5-1 and TRBJ1-1; a possible D gene is TRBD1 (5 bases). Trimming shortened V by 0 bases and J by 4 bases, and 10 bases separated the two germline ends. The length of the CDR3 is 14 residues. CDR1 and CDR2 (germline): SGHRS, YFSETQ. The CDR3 region has the DNA TGCGCCAGCAGCTTGGCCGCGGGGGGCACTGAAGCTTTCTTT. Encoded protein: CASSLAAGGTEAFF. Using reference TRBV5-1 and TRBJ1-1 for the parts outside the CDR3, the full variable domain is KAGVTQTPRYLIKTRGQQVTLSCSPISGHRSVSWYQQTPGQGLQFLFEYFSETQRNKGNFPGRFSGRQFSNSRSEMNVSTLELGDSALYLCASSLAAGGTEAFFGQGTRLTVV.

CDR3 sequence: CASSVTRVSGANVLTF. The CDR3 DNA sequence: TGTGCCAGCAGTGTGACTCGGGTTTCTGGGGCCAACGTCCTGACTTTC. The chain carries TRBV27 and TRBJ2-6; D not resolved. Germline V CDR1 and CDR2: MNHEY, SMNVEV (reference sequence). The ends were cut back, 5 bases at V and 1 base at J, with 12 bases in the middle. CDR3 length equals 16 residues.

This rearrangement joins TRBV9 to TRBJ1-2; TRBD1 might be the D (5 bases). Per germline, CDR1 SGDLS and CDR2 YYNGEE. Trimming took 0 bases from V and 7 from J, leaving 10 bases between them. The length of the CDR3 is 13 residues. CDR3 nucleotides: TGTGCCAGCAGCGTAGGAGATGGGGCTGGCTACACCTTC. Amino acids: CASSVGDGAGYTF.

This chain connects TRBV27 to TRBJ2-1; TRBD2 matches 8 bases. In germline, CDR1 is MNHEY, CDR2 SMNVEV (reference sequence). Trimming at V came to 3 bases and at J to 7 bases, leaving 8 bases not matched to a gene. The CDR3 is 15 amino acids. Here the CDR3 DNA reads TGTGCCAGCAGTTTGGGTAGCGGGATAGGGAATGAGCAGTTCTTC. As protein: CASSLGSGIGNEQFF.

This clone was seen once. This chain joins TRBV6-1 and TRBJ1-3; perhaps TRBD1 as D (5 bases). The CDR3 is 15 residues long. Germline V gene sequence: CDR1 MNHNS, CDR2 SASEGT. Trimming took off 1 base at V and 1 base at J, with 8 bases between the two ends. The CDR3 region is CASSEGAGSGNTIYF. As DNA, the CDR3 is TGTGCCAGCAGTGAAGGGGCAGGGTCTGGAAACACCATATATTTT.

The chain carries TRBV4-2 and TRBJ2-1; 7 bases agree with TRBD1. The germline CDR1 and CDR2 sequences are LGHNA and YNFKEQ. Trimming cost V 1 base and J 1 base; bases outside gene matches: 4. This CDR3 spans 16 amino acids. The CDR3 nucleotides read TGTGCCAGCAGCCAAGTCGACAGGGAGTCCTACAATGAGCAGTTCTTC. Its protein product is CASSQVDRESYNEQFF.

The chain combines TRBV30 with TRBJ2-7; 12 bases line up with TRBD2. The J segment lost 5 bases and the V segment lost 1 base, leaving 6 bases of the junction unmatched. The CDR3 extends over 15 amino acids. Germline lookup yields CDR1 GTSNPN and CDR2 SVGIG (reference sequence). CDR3 sequence reads: CAWSGGLAGYHEQYF. The CDR3 bases are TGTGCCTGGAGTGGAGGACTAGCGGGGTACCACGAGCAGTACTTC.

The genes are TRBV7-9 and TRBJ2-5; D is uncertain. Per germline, CDR1 SEHNR and CDR2 FQNEAQ (reference sequence). V lost 1 base, J lost 5 bases, and 8 bases lay in between. The CDR3 totals 13 residues. This chain's CDR3 is CASSLGPGETQYF. The CDR3 DNA reads as TGTGCCAGCAGCTTAGGGCCCGGGGAGACCCAGTACTTC.

J is TRBJ1-5 and V is TRBV30; tentatively, D is TRBD1 (6 bases). Trimming removed 2 bases at V and 5 bases at J, with 16 bases between. The CDR3 length is 15 residues. Per germline, CDR1 GTSNPN and CDR2 SVGIG (reference sequence). DNA of the CDR3: TGTGCCTGGAGTAGGGTGGGGACATCGGATCAGCCCCAGCATTTT. Its translation: CAWSRVGTSDQPQHF.